The clone carrying this TCR beta chain was seen just once. Some clones are missing from TCRdb's copy, which holds only in-frame ones; the method was immunoSEQ multiplex PCR. The sample includes roughly 43,000 clones, roughly 91% seen only once; the top ten take roughly 0.6%. V dropped 4 bases and J dropped 7 bases, with 24 bases sitting between them. Germline loops: CDR1 SGHRS, CDR2 YFSETQ. The CDR3 extends over 16 amino acids. This specimen comes from a study of T cell changes during pregnancy in multiple sclerosis. The input for sequencing was CD4+ T cells from peripheral blood mononuclear cells, taken in the third trimester of pregnancy. This TCR came from a female donor with multiple sclerosis, enrolled in a pregnancy study. The genes are TRBV5-1 and TRBJ2-7; a weak D match, TRBD2 (6 bases). The CDR3 bases are TGCGCCAGCAGCCCGCGGGCGGGGTTAGAACGTGGTGAGCAGTACTTC. Its protein product is CASSPRAGLERGEQYF.